This entry lists 22 T cell receptor beta chains sequenced from one sample in a study of CD8+ T cells in alopecia areata. Sequencing templates came from extracted RNA that was reverse transcribed into cDNA. Libraries were prepared by immunoSEQ multiplex PCR; TCRdb keeps only in-frame clonotypes and omits some of them. The sample has approximately 150,000 clones; approximately 86% are singletons. Specified treatment: oral pan-JAK inhibitor, 5-10 mg twice daily. Sequencing used CD8+ T cells sorted from blood, obtained at week 4, from a patient treated with tofacitinib. Receptors originate from a human donor with alopecia areata.

The CDR3 nucleotides read TGTGCCAGCAGCGTAGCTACTAACACCGGGAAGGCTAACTATGGCTACACCTTC. This encodes CASSVATNTGKANYGYTF. The chain uses TRBV9 and TRBJ1-2; D gene unclear. The ends were cut back, 0 bases at V and 0 bases at J, with 18 bases in the middle. The germline V gene has CDR1 SGDLS and CDR2 YYNGEE. This CDR3 has 18 amino acids.

The rearrangement uses TRBV5-1 and TRBJ2-6; the D is unclear. Trimming stripped 0 bases from V and 11 bases from J, with 3 bases between. The CDR3 has 11 amino acids. CDR1 is SGHRS, CDR2 YFSETQ, per germline. The CDR3 DNA sequence: TGCGCCAGCAGCTTGGATCACGTCCTGACTTTC. Translating it yields CASSLDHVLTF.

This clone was picked up a small number of times. The chain uses TRBV23-1 and TRBJ2-4; D might be TRBD1 or TRBD2, each matching 5 bases. TRBV23-1 is flagged as an ORF with uncertain function. V was pared by 4 bases and J by 7 bases, with 14 bases between. The CDR3 spans 14 residues. Written as DNA, the CDR3 is TGCGCCAGCAGTCCCGGGACCTACGCGAACATTCAGTACTTC. Amino acids: CASSPGTYANIQYF.

The rearrangement joins TRBV4-1 to TRBJ1-1; D gene unclear. The CDR3 extends over 15 amino acids. With 1 base removed from V and 0 bases from J, the gap between germline ends came to 9 bases. The germline V gene has CDR1 MGHRA and CDR2 YSYEKL. For the CDR3, the DNA is TGCGCCAGCAGCCAAGCAGATTACATGAACACTGAAGCTTTCTTT. Translated: CASSQADYMNTEAFF.

This sequence joins TRBV4-1 and TRBJ2-1; D gene unclear. CDR3 length: 13 amino acids. Trimming cost V 0 bases and J 12 bases, with 12 bases left between them. Germline V gene data show CDR1 as MGHRA and CDR2 as YSYEKL. The chain's CDR3 is CASSQDRGALQFF. CDR3 nucleotide sequence: TGCGCCAGCAGCCAAGATAGAGGAGCCTTGCAGTTCTTC.

V is TRBV7-9 and J is TRBJ2-7; D not resolved. From germline, CDR1 is SEHNR and CDR2 FQNEAQ (reference sequence). The V gene lost 5 bases and the J gene lost 7 bases, with 18 bases spanning the gap. The CDR3 is made up of 14 amino acids. Here the CDR3 reads CASSPRDRAGEQYF. The DNA for the CDR3 is TGTGCCAGCAGCCCAAGAGACCGGGCCGGAGAGCAGTACTTC.

This clone was seen a few times. V usage is TRBV19 and J usage is TRBJ2-1; 8 nucleotides agree with TRBD2. Germline assignment: CDR1 LNHDA and CDR2 SQIVND (reference sequence). This CDR3 spans 15 amino acids. V lost 3 bases, J lost 2 bases, and 3 bases stayed unmatched. CDR3 sequence reads: CASSITLAAYNEQFF. CDR3 nucleotides: TGTGCCAGTAGTATTACACTAGCGGCCTACAATGAGCAGTTCTTC.

This chain uses TRBV9 with TRBJ2-7, with D perhaps given as TRBD1 or TRBD2 (5 bases each). With 7 bases removed from V and 1 base from J, the gap between germline ends came to 6 bases. The length of the CDR3 is 11 residues. Germline V gene sequence: CDR1 SGDLS, CDR2 YYNGEE. CDR3 amino acids: CASGGSYEQYF. The CDR3 DNA reads as TGTGCCAGCGGGGGTTCCTACGAGCAGTACTTC.

The chain combines TRBV29-1 with TRBJ2-1, with D possibly TRBD2 on 6 matching bases. This CDR3 is 13 amino acids long. V lost 7 bases, J lost 3 bases, and 13 bases lay in between. Germline CDR1 SQVTM, CDR2 ANQGSEA. CDR3 sequence reads: CSGRLGNYNEQFF. CDR3 sequence (DNA): TGCAGCGGGCGACTAGGGAACTACAATGAGCAGTTCTTC.

The rearrangement links TRBV19 to TRBJ1-2, with TRBD1 identical over 12 bases. Per the germline V gene, CDR1 is LNHDA and CDR2 is SQIVND (reference sequence). The CDR3 consists of 16 residues. V shed 1 base and J 6 bases; nucleotides not matched to a gene: 6. CDR3 sequence: CASSIAPGQGAHGYTF. In DNA, the CDR3 is TGTGCCAGTAGTATAGCCCCGGGACAGGGGGCCCATGGCTACACCTTC.

The CDR3 is CASSATYNEQFF. In DNA form, the CDR3 reads TGTGCCAGCAGTGCCACCTACAATGAGCAGTTCTTC. The V gene is TRBV2, the J gene TRBJ2-1, with D unclear. The germline CDR1 and CDR2 sequences are SNHLY and FYNNEI. CDR3 length: 12 residues. Trimming took 4 bases from V and 2 from J, leaving 3 bases between them.

The chain recombines TRBV27 with TRBJ2-7; TRBD1 matches at 8 bases. This CDR3 spans 16 amino acids. CDR1 is MNHEY, CDR2 SMNVEV, per germline (reference sequence). Germline trimming cut 6 bases from V and 0 bases from J; bases unmatched to any gene: 10. Written as DNA, the CDR3 is TGTGCCAGCAGCCTCACACAACAGGGGGGCTCCTACGAGCAGTACTTC. As protein: CASSLTQQGGSYEQYF.

This chain links TRBV2 with TRBJ1-2, with D uncertain. The V gene lost 9 bases and the J gene lost 8 bases, with 13 bases spanning the gap. The germline gives CDR1 SNHLY, CDR2 FYNNEI. The CDR3 is 11 amino acids. The CDR3 DNA follows: TGTGCCAGAGAGGGCTCGGAAGGCTACACCTTC. Translated: CAREGSEGYTF.

The chain recombines TRBV2 with TRBJ2-3, with 12 bases that match TRBD2. Germline values: CDR1 SNHLY, CDR2 FYNNEI. CDR3 length: 14 residues. V gave up 10 bases and J gave up 2 bases; unmatched junction bases: 4. This CDR3 reads CATLAGGSTDTQYF. CDR3 bases: TGTGCCACCCTAGCGGGAGGGTCCACAGATACGCAGTATTTT.

CDR3 loop: CASLAAIYNEQFF. The DNA for the CDR3 is TGTGCCTCCCTAGCGGCTATCTACAATGAGCAGTTCTTC. The chain has TRBV30 and TRBJ2-1, with 7 bases identical to TRBD2. V lost 7 bases to trimming and J lost 3 bases; unmatched junction nucleotides: 6. From germline, CDR1 is GTSNPN and CDR2 SVGIG (reference sequence). The length of the CDR3 is 13 residues.

This clone appeared once. The rearrangement links TRBV27 to TRBJ2-1; D is unclear. Trimming cost V 4 bases and J 1 base, with 11 bases left between them. In germline, CDR1 is MNHEY, CDR2 SMNVEV (reference sequence). The CDR3 totals 15 residues. The CDR3 sequence is CASSSPPWSYNEQFF. Written as DNA, the CDR3 is TGTGCCAGCAGTTCTCCCCCCTGGTCCTACAATGAGCAGTTCTTC.

The J gene is TRBJ2-7, the V gene TRBV6-5; 9 bases line up with TRBD2. The CDR3 covers 14 residues. The germline gives CDR1 MNHEY, CDR2 SVGAGI. V gave up 6 bases and J gave up 0 bases; unmatched junction bases: 3. The DNA for the CDR3 is TGTGCCAGCAGATCTAGCGGGACCTCCTACGAGCAGTACTTC. Its translation: CASRSSGTSYEQYF.

This clone was detected a few times. This rearrangement joins TRBV5-1 to TRBJ2-5, with D possibly TRBD2 on 6 matching bases. V lost 1 base and J lost 2, with 12 bases in between. The CDR3 is 15 residues long. Germline V lookup: CDR1 SGHRS, CDR2 YFSETQ. The CDR3 loop is CASSLIGGSQETQYF. The DNA for the CDR3 is TGCGCCAGCAGCTTGATTGGGGGGTCTCAAGAGACCCAGTACTTC.

This rearrangement joins TRBV25-1 to TRBJ1-2, with unresolved D. The CDR3 runs 15 residues. Germline V gene sequence: CDR1 MGHDK, CDR2 SYGVNS. V was cut by 3 bases and J by 3 bases, with 14 bases left in between. The CDR3 sequence is CASSDPLMSYYGYTF. The CDR3, as DNA: TGTGCCAGCAGTGACCCGCTTATGAGCTACTATGGCTACACCTTC.

This chain uses TRBV19 with TRBJ2-1; TRBD2 might be the D (5 bases). Between the trimmed V and J ends, which lost 5 bases and 0 bases, there was a span of 11 bases. The CDR3 length is 15 residues. Germline V gene lookup returns CDR1 LNHDA and CDR2 SQIVND (reference sequence). CDR3 protein: CASSPSGSSYNEQFF. Written as DNA, the CDR3 is TGTGCCAGTAGTCCTTCGGGGAGCTCCTACAATGAGCAGTTCTTC.

The genes are TRBV29-1 and TRBJ2-7; 8 nucleotides align to TRBD1. The CDR3 covers 13 residues. Trimming at V came to 7 bases and at J to 0 bases, leaving 5 bases not matched to a gene. Per the germline V gene, CDR1 is SQVTM and CDR2 is ANQGSEA. The CDR3 DNA sequence: TGCAGCGCCACGGACAGGGACTCCTACGAGCAGTACTTC. This sequence encodes CSATDRDSYEQYF.

The J gene is TRBJ2-7, the V gene TRBV29-1; 11 bases line up with TRBD2. The CDR3 loop spans 15 amino acids. Germline V gene data show CDR1 as SQVTM and CDR2 as ANQGSEA. V shed 1 base and J 3 bases; nucleotides not matched to a gene: 5. In DNA form, the CDR3 reads TGCAGCGTTGAAGTTACTAGCGGGGGACTCTACGAGCAGTACTTC. This translates into CSVEVTSGGLYEQYF.